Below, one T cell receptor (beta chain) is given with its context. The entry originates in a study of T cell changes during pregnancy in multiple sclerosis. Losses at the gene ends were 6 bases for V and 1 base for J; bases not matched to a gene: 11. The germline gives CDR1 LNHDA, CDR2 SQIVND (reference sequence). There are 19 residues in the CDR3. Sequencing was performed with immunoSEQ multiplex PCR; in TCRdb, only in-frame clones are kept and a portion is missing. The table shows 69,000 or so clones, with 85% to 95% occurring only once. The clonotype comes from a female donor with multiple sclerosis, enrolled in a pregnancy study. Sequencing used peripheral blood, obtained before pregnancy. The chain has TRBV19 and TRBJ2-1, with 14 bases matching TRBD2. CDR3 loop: CASSLPGTSGSKSYNEQFF. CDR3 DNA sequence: TGTGCCAGTAGCCTTCCCGGGACTAGCGGGAGTAAATCCTACAATGAGCAGTTCTTC.